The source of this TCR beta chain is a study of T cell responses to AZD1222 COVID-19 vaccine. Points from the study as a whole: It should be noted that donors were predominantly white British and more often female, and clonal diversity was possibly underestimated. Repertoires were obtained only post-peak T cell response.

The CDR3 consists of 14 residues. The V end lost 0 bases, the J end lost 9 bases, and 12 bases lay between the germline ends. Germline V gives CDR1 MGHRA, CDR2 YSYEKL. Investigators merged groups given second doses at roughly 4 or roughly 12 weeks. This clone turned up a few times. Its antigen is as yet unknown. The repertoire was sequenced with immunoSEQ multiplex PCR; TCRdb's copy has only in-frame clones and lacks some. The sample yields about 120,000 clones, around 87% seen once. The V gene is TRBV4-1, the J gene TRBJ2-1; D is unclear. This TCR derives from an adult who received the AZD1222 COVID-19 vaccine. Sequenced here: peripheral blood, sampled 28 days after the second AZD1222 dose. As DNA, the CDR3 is TGCGCCAGCAGCCAAGATCCTGGGTTTTTTGAGCAGTTCTTC. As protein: CASSQDPGFFEQFF.